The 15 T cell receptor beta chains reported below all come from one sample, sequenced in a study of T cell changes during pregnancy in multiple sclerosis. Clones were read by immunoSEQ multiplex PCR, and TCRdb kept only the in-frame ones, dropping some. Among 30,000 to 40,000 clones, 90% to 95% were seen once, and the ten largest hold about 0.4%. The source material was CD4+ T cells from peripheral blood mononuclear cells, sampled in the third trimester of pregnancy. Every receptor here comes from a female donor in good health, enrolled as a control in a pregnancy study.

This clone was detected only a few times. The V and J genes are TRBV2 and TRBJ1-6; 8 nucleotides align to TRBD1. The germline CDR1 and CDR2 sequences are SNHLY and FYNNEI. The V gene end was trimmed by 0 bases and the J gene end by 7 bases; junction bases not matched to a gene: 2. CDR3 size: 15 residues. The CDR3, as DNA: TGTGCCAGCAGTGAAGCGCCAGGGGGCAATTCACCCCTCCACTTT. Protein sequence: CASSEAPGGNSPLHF.

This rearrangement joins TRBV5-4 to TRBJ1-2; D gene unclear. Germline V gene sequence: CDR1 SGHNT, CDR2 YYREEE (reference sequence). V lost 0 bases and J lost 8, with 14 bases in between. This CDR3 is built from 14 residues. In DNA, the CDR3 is TGTGCCAGCAGCTTGGTTGAGGGAGTGAGGGGCTACACCTTC. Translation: CASSLVEGVRGYTF. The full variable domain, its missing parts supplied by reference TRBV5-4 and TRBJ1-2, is ETGVTQSPTHLIKTRGQQVTLRCSSQSGHNTVSWYQQALGQGPQFIFQYYREEENGRGNFPPRFSGLQFPNYSSELNVNALELDDSALYLCASSLVEGVRGYTFGSGTRLTVV.

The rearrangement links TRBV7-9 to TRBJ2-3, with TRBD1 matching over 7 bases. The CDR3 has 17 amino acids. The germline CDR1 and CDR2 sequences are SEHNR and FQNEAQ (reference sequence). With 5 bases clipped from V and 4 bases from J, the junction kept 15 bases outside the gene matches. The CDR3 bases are TGTGCCAGCAGCCCCAGAGAGGGGGCAGGGGAAGCAGATACGCAGTATTTT. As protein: CASSPREGAGEADTQYF.

The CDR3 nucleotides are TGTGCCAGTAGTATAGCGGCGGGCACCACCTACGAGCAGTACTTC. Its protein is CASSIAAGTTYEQYF. V is TRBV19 and J is TRBJ2-7, with TRBD2 as a possible D gene (5 bases). CDR3 length: 15 amino acids. V was cut by 1 base and J by 2 bases, with 12 bases left in between. The V gene's germline CDR1 is LNHDA and CDR2 SQIVND (reference sequence). The full variable domain, its missing parts supplied by reference TRBV19 and TRBJ2-7, is DGGITQSPKYLFRKEGQNVTLSCEQNLNHDAMYWYRQDPGQGLRLIYYSQIVNDFQKGDIAEGYSVSREKKESFPLTVTSAQKNPTAFYLCASSIAAGTTYEQYFGPGTRLTVT.

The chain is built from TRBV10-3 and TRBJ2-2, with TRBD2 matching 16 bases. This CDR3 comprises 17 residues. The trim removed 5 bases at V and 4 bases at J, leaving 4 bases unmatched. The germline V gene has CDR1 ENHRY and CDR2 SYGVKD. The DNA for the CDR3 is TGTGCCATCAGTTCGGGACTAGCGGGAGGGGGCACCGGGGAGCTGTTTTTT. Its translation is CAISSGLAGGGTGELFF.

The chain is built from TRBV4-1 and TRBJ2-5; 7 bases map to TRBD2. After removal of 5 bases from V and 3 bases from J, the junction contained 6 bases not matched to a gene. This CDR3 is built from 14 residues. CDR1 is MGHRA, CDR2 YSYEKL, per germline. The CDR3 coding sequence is TGCGCCAGCAGCTGGATCGCGGGAGAAGAGACCCAGTACTTC. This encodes CASSWIAGEETQYF.

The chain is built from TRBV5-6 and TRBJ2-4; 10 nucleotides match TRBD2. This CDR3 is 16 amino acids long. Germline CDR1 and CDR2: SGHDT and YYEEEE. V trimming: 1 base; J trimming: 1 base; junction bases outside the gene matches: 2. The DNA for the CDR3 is TGTGCCAGCAGCTTGTTTAGCGGGGGGGCCAAAAACATTCAGTACTTC. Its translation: CASSLFSGGAKNIQYF.

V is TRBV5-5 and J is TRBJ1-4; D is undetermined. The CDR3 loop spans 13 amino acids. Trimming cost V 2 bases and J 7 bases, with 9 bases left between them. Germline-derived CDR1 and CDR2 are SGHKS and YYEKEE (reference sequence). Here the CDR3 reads CASSLRVFEKLFF. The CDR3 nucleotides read TGTGCCAGCAGCTTAAGAGTGTTTGAAAAACTGTTTTTT.

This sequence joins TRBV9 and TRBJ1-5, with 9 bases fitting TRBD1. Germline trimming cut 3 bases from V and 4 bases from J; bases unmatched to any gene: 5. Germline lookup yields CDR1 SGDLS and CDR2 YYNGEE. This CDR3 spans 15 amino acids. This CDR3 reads CASSEGTGQNQPQHF. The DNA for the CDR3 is TGTGCCAGCAGCGAAGGGACAGGGCAAAATCAGCCCCAGCATTTT.

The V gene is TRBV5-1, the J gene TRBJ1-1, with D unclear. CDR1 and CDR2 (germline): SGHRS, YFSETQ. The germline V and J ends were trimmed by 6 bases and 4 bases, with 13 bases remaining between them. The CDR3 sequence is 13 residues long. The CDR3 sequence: CASILIGGTEAFF. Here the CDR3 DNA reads TGCGCCAGCATCCTCATCGGAGGCACTGAAGCTTTCTTT.

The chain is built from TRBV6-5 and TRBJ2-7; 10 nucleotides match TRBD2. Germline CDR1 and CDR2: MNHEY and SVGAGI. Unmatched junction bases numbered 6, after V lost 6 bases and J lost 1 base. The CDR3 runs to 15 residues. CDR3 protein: CASRLTSGASYEQYF. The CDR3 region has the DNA TGTGCCAGCAGGCTTACTAGCGGGGCTTCCTACGAGCAGTACTTC.

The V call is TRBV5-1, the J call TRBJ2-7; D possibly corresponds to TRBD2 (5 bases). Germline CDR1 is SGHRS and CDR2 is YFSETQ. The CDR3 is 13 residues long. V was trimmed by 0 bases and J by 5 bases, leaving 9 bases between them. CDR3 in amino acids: CASSLGGADEQYF. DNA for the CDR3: TGCGCCAGCAGCTTGGGCGGAGCGGACGAGCAGTACTTC. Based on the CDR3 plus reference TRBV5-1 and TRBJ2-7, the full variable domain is KAGVTQTPRYLIKTRGQQVTLSCSPISGHRSVSWYQQTPGQGLQFLFEYFSETQRNKGNFPGRFSGRQFSNSRSEMNVSTLELGDSALYLCASSLGGADEQYFGPGTRLTVT.

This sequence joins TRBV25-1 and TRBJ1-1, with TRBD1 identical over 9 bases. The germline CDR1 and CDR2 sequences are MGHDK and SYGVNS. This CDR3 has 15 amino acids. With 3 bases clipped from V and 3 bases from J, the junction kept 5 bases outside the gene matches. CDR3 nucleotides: TGTGCCAGCAGTGACCCGAGGACAGGGGACACTGAAGCTTTCTTT. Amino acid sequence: CASSDPRTGDTEAFF.

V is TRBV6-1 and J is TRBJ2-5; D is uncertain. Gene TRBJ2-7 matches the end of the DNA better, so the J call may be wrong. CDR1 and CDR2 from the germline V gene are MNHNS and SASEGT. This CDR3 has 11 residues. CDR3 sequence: CASSEGYEQYF. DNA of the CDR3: TGTGCCAGCAGTGAGGGCTACGAGCAGTACTTC.

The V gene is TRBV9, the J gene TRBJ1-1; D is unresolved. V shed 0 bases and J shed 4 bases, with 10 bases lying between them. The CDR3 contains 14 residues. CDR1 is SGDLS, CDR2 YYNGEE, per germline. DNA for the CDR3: TGTGCCAGCAGCGTAGGTGTAATGAGCACTGAAGCTTTCTTT. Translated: CASSVGVMSTEAFF.